Listed below are T cell receptor beta chains from one sample, sequenced in a study of shared clonotypes between healthy human individuals. Sequenced by immunoSEQ multiplex PCR; TCRdb stores in-frame clones only, minus some. The data hold around 2.3 million clones, with approximately 94% observed a single time. Sequenced input: naive CD4+ T cells sorted from blood. The source of these receptors is a man between 18 and 29 years old in good health. Both conserved end residues are part of each CDR3. The D gene is left open where the match is weak. Some rows have no size entry. The others give once, few or many, or a class for an expanded clone.

size,D,J,V,DNA,CDR3
.,.,TRBJ2-7,TRBV29-1,TGCAGCGTCGCCCAGTCCTACGAGCAGTACTTC,CSVAQSYEQYF
.,.,TRBJ1-6,TRBV15,TGTGCCACCAGCAGAGCGGCCGGGACTACCTATAATTCACCCCTCCACTTT,CATSRAAGTTYNSPLHF
.,.,TRBJ1-2,TRBV2,TGTGCCAGCAGTGTGGACCGCTGGAGTAACTATGGCTACACCTTC,CASSVDRWSNYGYTF
.,.,TRBJ1-1,TRBV19,TGTGCCAGCTTTAGGGGGAACACTGAAGCTTTCTTT,CASFRGNTEAFF
.,.,TRBJ2-5,TRBV4-1,TGCGCCAGCAGCCAAGACCAACAGAGAGAGACCCAGTACTTC,CASSQDQQRETQYF
.,.,TRBJ2-7,TRBV7-9,TGTGCCAGCAGCTCGGTGCGAGGCGCGGACGAGCAGTACTTC,CASSSVRGADEQYF
.,TRBD1,TRBJ2-2,TRBV11-3,TGTGCCAGCAGCCCCAGGGGGTCTAACACCGGGGAGCTGTTTTTT,CASSPRGSNTGELFF
few,.,TRBJ1-6,TRBV5-1,TGCGCCAGCAGCTTGGAGGGGGGAAATTCACCCCTCCACTTT,CASSLEGGNSPLHF
.,TRBD1,TRBJ1-1,TRBV7-9,TGTGCCAGCAGCCTAATTATTATAAAAGGAGGGACAGATGAAGCTTTCTTT,CASSLIIIKGGTDEAFF
.,.,TRBJ1-2,TRBV28,TGTGCCAGCAGTTCCTATTACGGGACGGTCTATGGCTACACCTTC,CASSSYYGTVYGYTF